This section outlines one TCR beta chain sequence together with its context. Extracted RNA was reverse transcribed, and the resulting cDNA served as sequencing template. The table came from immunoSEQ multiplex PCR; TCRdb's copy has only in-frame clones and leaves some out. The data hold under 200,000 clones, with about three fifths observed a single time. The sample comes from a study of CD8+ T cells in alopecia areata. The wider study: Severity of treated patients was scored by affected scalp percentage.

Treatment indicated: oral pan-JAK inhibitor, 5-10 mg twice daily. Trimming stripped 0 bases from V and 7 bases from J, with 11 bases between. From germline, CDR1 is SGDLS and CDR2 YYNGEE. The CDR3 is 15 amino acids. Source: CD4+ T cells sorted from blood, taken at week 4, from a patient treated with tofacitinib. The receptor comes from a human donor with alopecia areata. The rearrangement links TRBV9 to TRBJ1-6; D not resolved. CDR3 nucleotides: TGTGCCAGCAGCGTAGGACCCACGGCCAATTCACCCCTCCACTTT. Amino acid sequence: CASSVGPTANSPLHF.